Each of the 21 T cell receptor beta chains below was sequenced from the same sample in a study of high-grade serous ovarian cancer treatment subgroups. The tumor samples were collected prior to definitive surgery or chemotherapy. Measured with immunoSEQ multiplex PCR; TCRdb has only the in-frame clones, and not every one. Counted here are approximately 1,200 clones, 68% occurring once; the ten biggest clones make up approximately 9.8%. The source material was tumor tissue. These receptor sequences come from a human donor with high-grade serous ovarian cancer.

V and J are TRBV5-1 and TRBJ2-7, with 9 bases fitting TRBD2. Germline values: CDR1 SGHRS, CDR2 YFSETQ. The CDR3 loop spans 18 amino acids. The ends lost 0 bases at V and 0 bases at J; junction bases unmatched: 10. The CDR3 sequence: CASSLETSGARSSYEQYF. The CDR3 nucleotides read TGCGCCAGCAGCTTGGAGACTAGCGGAGCCCGAAGCTCCTACGAGCAGTACTTC.

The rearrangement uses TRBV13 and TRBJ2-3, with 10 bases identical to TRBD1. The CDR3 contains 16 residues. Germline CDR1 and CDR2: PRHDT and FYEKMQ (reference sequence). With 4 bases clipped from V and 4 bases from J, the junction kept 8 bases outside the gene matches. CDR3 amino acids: CASSWTGTGDPDTQYF. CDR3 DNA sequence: TGTGCCAGCAGCTGGACCGGGACAGGGGATCCAGATACGCAGTATTTT.

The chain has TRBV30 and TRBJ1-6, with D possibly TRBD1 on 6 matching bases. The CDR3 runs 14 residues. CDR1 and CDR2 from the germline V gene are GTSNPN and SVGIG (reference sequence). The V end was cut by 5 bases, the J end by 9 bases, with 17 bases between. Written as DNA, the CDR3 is TGTGCCTGGCGGGACACGGGGGAACTTTCACCCCTCCACTTT. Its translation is CAWRDTGELSPLHF.

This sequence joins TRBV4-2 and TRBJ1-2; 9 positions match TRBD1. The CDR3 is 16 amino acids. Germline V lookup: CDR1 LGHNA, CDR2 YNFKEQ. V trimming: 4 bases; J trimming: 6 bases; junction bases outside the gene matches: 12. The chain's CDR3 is CASSPLGQGRMNGYTF. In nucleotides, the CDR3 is TGTGCCAGCAGCCCCCTGGGACAGGGTAGGATGAATGGCTACACCTTC.

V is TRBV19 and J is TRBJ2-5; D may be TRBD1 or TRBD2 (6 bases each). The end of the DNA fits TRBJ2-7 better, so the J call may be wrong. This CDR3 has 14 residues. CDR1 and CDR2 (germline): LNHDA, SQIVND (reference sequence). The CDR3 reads CASSERGRSYEQYF. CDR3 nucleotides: TGTGCCAGTAGTGAACGGGGGCGCTCCTACGAGCAGTACTTC.

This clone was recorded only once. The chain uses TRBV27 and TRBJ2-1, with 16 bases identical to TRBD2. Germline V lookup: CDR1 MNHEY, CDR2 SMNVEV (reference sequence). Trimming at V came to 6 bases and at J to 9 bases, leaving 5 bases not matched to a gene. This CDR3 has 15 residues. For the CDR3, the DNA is TGTGCCAGCAGGGGACTAGCGGGAGGGGGCAGTGAGCAGTTCTTC. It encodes CASRGLAGGGSEQFF.

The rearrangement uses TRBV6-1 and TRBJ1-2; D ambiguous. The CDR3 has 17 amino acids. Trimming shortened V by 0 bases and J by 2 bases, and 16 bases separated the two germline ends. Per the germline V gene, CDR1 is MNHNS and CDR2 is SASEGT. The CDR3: CASSEAGMRLLNYGYTF. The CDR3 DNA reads TGTGCCAGCAGTGAAGCCGGAATGAGGCTTTTAAACTATGGCTACACCTTC.

The CDR3 coding sequence is TGTGCCAGCAGCTTGCTAGCGGGAGGGCCTGGTGAGCAGTTCTTC. This gives the protein CASSLLAGGPGEQFF. The rearrangement joins TRBV7-2 to TRBJ2-1, with 12 bases matching TRBD2. Per germline, CDR1 SGHTA and CDR2 FQGNSA. The V segment lost 3 bases and the J segment 9 bases; nucleotides outside the gene matches: 6. The CDR3 length is 15 residues.

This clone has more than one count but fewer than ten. CDR3 loop: CACTGTSGRWQETQYF. The DNA of the CDR3 is TGTGCCTGCACCGGGACTAGCGGGAGGTGGCAAGAGACCCAGTACTTC. The chain links TRBV6-6 to TRBJ2-5; TRBD2 agrees at 15 bases. V lost 11 bases to trimming and J lost 2 bases; unmatched junction nucleotides: 9. Germline V gene data show CDR1 as MNHNY and CDR2 as SVGAGI (reference sequence). The CDR3 contains 16 residues.

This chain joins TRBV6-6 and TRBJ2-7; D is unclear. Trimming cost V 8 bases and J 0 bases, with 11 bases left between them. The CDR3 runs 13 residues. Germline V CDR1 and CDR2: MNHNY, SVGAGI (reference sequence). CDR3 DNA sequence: TGTGCCAGCCGCCCCCCGACCTCCTACGAGCAGTACTTC. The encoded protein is CASRPPTSYEQYF.

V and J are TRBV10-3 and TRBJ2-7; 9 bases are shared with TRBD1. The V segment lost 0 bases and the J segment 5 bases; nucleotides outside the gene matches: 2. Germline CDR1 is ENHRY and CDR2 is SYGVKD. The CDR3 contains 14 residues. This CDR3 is CAISESGQGNEQYF. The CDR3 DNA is TGTGCCATCAGTGAGTCCGGACAGGGGAACGAGCAGTACTTC.

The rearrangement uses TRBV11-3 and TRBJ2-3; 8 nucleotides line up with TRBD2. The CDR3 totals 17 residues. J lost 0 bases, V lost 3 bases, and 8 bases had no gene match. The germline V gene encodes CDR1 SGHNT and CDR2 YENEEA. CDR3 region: CASSLFRGGASTDTQYF. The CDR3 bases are TGTGCCAGCAGCTTGTTCCGGGGGGGGGCTAGCACAGATACGCAGTATTTT.

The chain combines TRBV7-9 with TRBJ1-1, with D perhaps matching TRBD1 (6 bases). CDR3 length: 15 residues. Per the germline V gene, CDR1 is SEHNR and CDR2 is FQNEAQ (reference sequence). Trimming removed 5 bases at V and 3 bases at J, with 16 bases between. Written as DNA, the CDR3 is TGTGCCAGCAGCGGCCCCCTAGGGGGGCACACTGAAGCTTTCTTT. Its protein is CASSGPLGGHTEAFF.

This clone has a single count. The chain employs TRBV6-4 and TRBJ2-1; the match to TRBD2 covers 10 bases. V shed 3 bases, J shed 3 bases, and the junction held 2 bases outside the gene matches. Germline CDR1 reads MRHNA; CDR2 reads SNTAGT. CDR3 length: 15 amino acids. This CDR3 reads CASSEGTSDYNEQFF. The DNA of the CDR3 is TGTGCCAGCAGTGAAGGGACTAGCGACTACAATGAGCAGTTCTTC.

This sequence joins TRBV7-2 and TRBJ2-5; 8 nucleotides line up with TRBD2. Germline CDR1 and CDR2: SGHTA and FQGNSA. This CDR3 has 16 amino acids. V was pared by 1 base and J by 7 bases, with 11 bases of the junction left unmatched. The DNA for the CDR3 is TGTGCCAGCAGCTTAGATTTTAGCGGGACGGGGGGGACCCAGTACTTC. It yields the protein CASSLDFSGTGGTQYF.

The CDR3 loop is CATSGKQGTQPQHF. The CDR3 DNA is TGTGCCACCAGCGGGAAACAGGGAACTCAGCCCCAGCATTTT. The chain joins TRBV15 to TRBJ1-5, with D maybe TRBD1 (6 bases). The CDR3 is 14 amino acids. Germline values: CDR1 LNHNV, CDR2 YYDKDF (reference sequence). V was trimmed by 5 bases and J by 6 bases, leaving 14 bases between them.

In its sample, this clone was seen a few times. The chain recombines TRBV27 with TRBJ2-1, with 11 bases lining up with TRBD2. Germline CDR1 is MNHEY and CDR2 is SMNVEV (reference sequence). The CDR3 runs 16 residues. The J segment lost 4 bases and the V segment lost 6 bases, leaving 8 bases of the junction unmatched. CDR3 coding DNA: TGTGCCAGCAGCACAGGGAGACTAGCGGGGTACAATGAGCAGTTCTTC. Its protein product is CASSTGRLAGYNEQFF.

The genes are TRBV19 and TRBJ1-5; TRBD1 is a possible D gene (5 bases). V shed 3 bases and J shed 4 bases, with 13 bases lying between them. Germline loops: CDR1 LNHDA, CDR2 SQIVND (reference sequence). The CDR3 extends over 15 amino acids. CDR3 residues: CASSIEAGWNQPQHF. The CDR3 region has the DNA TGTGCCAGTAGTATTGAGGCAGGGTGGAATCAGCCCCAGCATTTT.

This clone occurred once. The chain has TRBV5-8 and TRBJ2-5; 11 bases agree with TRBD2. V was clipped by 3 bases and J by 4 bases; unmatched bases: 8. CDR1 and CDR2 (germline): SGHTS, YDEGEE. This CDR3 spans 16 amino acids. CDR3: CASSSGGTSGGETQYF. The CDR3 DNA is TGTGCCAGCAGCTCCGGCGGGACTAGCGGCGGAGAGACCCAGTACTTC.

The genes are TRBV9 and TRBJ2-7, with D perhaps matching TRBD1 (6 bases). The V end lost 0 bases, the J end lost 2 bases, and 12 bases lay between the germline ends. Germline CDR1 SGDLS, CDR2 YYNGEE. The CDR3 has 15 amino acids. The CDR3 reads CASSVGTGPTYEQYF. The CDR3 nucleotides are TGTGCCAGCAGCGTAGGTACAGGGCCCACCTACGAGCAGTACTTC.

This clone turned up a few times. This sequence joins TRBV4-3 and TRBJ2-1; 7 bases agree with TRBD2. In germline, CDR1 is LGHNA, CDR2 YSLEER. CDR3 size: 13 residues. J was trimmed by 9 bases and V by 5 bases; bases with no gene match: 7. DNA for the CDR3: TGCGCCAGCAGCAGGACTAGTGGGGGTGAGCAGTTCTTC. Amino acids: CASSRTSGGEQFF.